The TCR beta chain described here comes from a study of cytomegalovirus exposure and HLA in healthy donors. It was with 60 Vbeta and 13 Jbeta primers that the PCR ran. The repertoire was sequenced with immunoSEQ multiplex PCR; TCRdb's copy has only in-frame clones and lacks some. The data contain about 190,000 clones, almost 85% of them singletons. This clone was detected once. The antigen is not known. Study results and caveats: Segments of the TCR beta V type were, in most cases, productive about 87% or about 30% of the time in an earlier analysis.

The origin of this receptor is a boy between 5 and 17 years old in good health and CMV-seronegative. Sequencing was performed on PBMCs.

This chain's CDR3 is CASSKGLAGHSYEQYF. CDR3 coding DNA: TGTGCCAGCAGCAAGGGACTAGCGGGCCACTCCTACGAGCAGTACTTC. The chain joins TRBV7-6 to TRBJ2-7; 12 bases are shared with TRBD2. CDR1 is SGHVS, CDR2 FNYEAQ, per germline. V was pared by 5 bases and J by 0 bases, with 5 bases of the junction left unmatched. CDR3 length: 16 amino acids.